Listed below are T cell receptor beta chains from one sample, sequenced in a study of blood T cell repertoires in COVID-19. Some clones are missing from TCRdb's copy, which holds only in-frame ones; the method was immunoSEQ multiplex PCR. The sample includes 50,000 to 75,000 clones, more than 60% of them seen just once. Material: peripheral blood. These TCRs come from a man aged 55-75 years with acute or convalescent COVID-19. Both conserved end residues are part of each CDR3. A D gene is named only where the DNA matches it firmly. Expanded clones are given a class, and other clones once, few, many or no size at all.

CDR3aa | CDR3nt | j_gene | d_gene | abundance | v_gene
CASRWDRGFEQYF | TGTGCCAGCAGATGGGACAGGGGTTTCGAGCAGTACTTC | TRBJ2-7 | TRBD1 | - | TRBV6-6
CASSHVGGYEQYF | TGCGCCAGCAGCCACGTGGGAGGATACGAGCAGTACTTC | TRBJ2-7 | - | few | TRBV4-1
CASSQSFRRGTSTDTQYF | TGCGCCAGCAGCCAATCCTTCCGCCGGGGGACTAGCACAGATACGCAGTATTTT | TRBJ2-3 | - | - | TRBV4-1
CASSPLPGQGRYRAEAFF | TGTGCCAGCTCACCATTACCGGGACAGGGAAGGTACCGGGCTGAAGCTTTCTTT | TRBJ1-1 | TRBD1 | few | TRBV18
CATSRASGVGTGELFF | TGTGCCACCAGCAGAGCTAGCGGGGTAGGCACCGGGGAGCTGTTTTTT | TRBJ2-2 | TRBD2 | - | TRBV15
CASSLVWQGYTGELFF | TGTGCCAGCAGCTTAGTCTGGCAGGGGTACACCGGGGAGCTGTTTTTT | TRBJ2-2 | - | - | TRBV7-4
CASSEAGGSNQPQHF | TGTGCCAGCAGCGAAGCGGGCGGGAGCAATCAGCCCCAGCATTTT | TRBJ1-5 | - | - | TRBV11-2
CASSLTGASSYEQYF | TGTGCCAGCAGCCTAACAGGGGCCAGCTCCTACGAGCAGTACTTC | TRBJ2-7 | TRBD1 | - | TRBV7-2
CATSRGTEGYEQYF | TGTGCCACCAGCAGAGGGACAGAGGGCTACGAGCAGTACTTC | TRBJ2-7 | - | - | TRBV15
CASARDRVSDTQYF | TGTGCCAGCGCCCGGGACAGGGTCTCAGATACGCAGTATTTT | TRBJ2-3 | TRBD1 | - | TRBV18
CASSQVRRTSGRDNEQFF | TGCGCCAGCAGCCAAGTCCGCAGGACTAGCGGGAGGGACAATGAGCAGTTCTTC | TRBJ2-1 | TRBD2 | once | TRBV4-1
CASSQRREGSYNEQFF | TGTGCCAGCAGCCAAAGACGGGAAGGTTCCTACAATGAGCAGTTCTTC | TRBJ2-1 | - | once | TRBV14
CASSQPGLAGGPRFF | TGTGCCAGCAGCCAGCCCGGACTAGCGGGAGGGCCCCGGTTCTTC | TRBJ2-1 | TRBD2 | - | TRBV4-2
CASSPRGAGGYTF | TGTGCCAGCAGCCCACGGGGGGCTGGTGGCTACACCTTC | TRBJ1-2 | - | - | TRBV3-1/TRBV3-2
CASSGGGADTQYF | TGCGCCAGCAGTGGTGGGGGCGCAGATACGCAGTATTTT | TRBJ2-3 | - | - | TRBV10-2
CATSESLSRTGFSYNEQFF | TGTGCCACCAGTGAATCTCTGAGCAGGACAGGGTTTTCCTACAATGAGCAGTTCTTC | TRBJ2-1 | TRBD1 | - | TRBV24-1
CATSDSAGAIYEQYF | TGTGCCACCAGTGATTCGGCGGGGGCGATCTACGAGCAGTACTTC | TRBJ2-7 | - | - | TRBV24-1
CSVGERTPYNEQFF | TGCAGCGTTGGGGAGAGGACCCCTTACAATGAGCAGTTCTTC | TRBJ2-1 | - | - | TRBV29-1
CASSPRSLASPYEQYF | TGTGCCAGCAGCCCAAGGTCTCTAGCGTCCCCCTACGAGCAGTACTTC | TRBJ2-7 | - | many | TRBV9
CASSAESYSTDTQYF | TGTGCCAGCAGCGCCGAGAGCTATAGCACAGATACGCAGTATTTT | TRBJ2-3 | - | - | TRBV7-8
CASSSGQGAAQPQHF | TGCGCCAGCAGTTCGGGACAGGGGGCGGCTCAGCCCCAGCATTTT | TRBJ1-5 | TRBD1 | - | TRBV10-1
CSVESDRPTEAFF | TGCAGCGTGGAATCTGACAGACCTACTGAAGCTTTCTTT | TRBJ1-1 | - | - | TRBV29-1
CASSPTGGSGNIQYF | TGTGCCAGCAGTCCGACAGGGGGCTCTGGGAACATTCAGTACTTC | TRBJ2-4 | TRBD1 | - | TRBV6-2/TRBV6-3
CASSEGGTRYEQYF | TGTGCCAGCAGTGAAGGGGGGACACGCTACGAGCAGTACTTC | TRBJ2-7 | - | - | TRBV6-1
CASTDRSRFEQYF | TGTGCCAGCACGGACAGATCTAGGTTCGAGCAGTACTTC | TRBJ2-7 | - | - | TRBV7-8
CASSWGQTYEQYF | TGCGCCAGCAGCTGGGGACAGACCTACGAGCAGTACTTC | TRBJ2-7 | TRBD1 | - | TRBV5-1
CASSSGGPGNEQFF | TGTGCCAGCAGCTCGGGAGGGCCGGGCAATGAGCAGTTCTTC | TRBJ2-1 | TRBD2 | - | TRBV7-2
CASSVDRSKPDTQYF | TGCGCCAGCAGCGTAGACAGATCCAAGCCAGATACGCAGTATTTT | TRBJ2-3 | - | - | TRBV5-1
CASSQVRDRGAFF | TGTGCCAGCAGCCAAGTCCGAGACCGCGGGGCTTTCTTT | TRBJ1-1 | - | - | TRBV3-1/TRBV3-2
CASTGDRGYYEQYF | TGTGCCTCCACTGGGGACAGGGGATACTACGAGCAGTACTTC | TRBJ2-7 | TRBD1 | - | TRBV30
CASSFRGGLGNEQFF | TGTGCCAGCAGCTTTAGGGGCGGCCTGGGGAATGAGCAGTTCTTC | TRBJ2-1 | - | once | TRBV7-2
CASSIARYQETQYF | TGTGCCAGTAGTATAGCGAGATACCAAGAGACCCAGTACTTC | TRBJ2-5 | - | - | TRBV19
CASSHRLAGGTGELFF | TGCGCCAGCAGCCACCGACTAGCGGGAGGAACCGGGGAGCTGTTTTTT | TRBJ2-2 | TRBD2 | - | TRBV4-3
CASSTQGTQYF | TGTGCCAGCAGTACACAGGGGACCCAGTACTTC | TRBJ2-5 | - | - | TRBV6-5
CASSQVAGGTQYQETQYF | TGCGCCAGCAGCCAAGTCGCAGGGGGCACCCAGTACCAAGAGACCCAGTACTTC | TRBJ2-5 | TRBD1 | - | TRBV4-1
CASRWLPNQPQHF | TGTGCCAGCAGGTGGCTTCCCAATCAGCCCCAGCATTTT | TRBJ1-5 | - | few | TRBV7-2
CASSLGSSYNEQFF | TGTGCCAGCAGCTTGGGGAGCTCCTACAATGAGCAGTTCTTC | TRBJ2-1 | - | - | TRBV5-6
CASSLSLADPYNEQFF | TGTGCCAGCAGTTTATCCCTAGCGGACCCCTACAATGAGCAGTTCTTC | TRBJ2-1 | TRBD2 | once | TRBV28
CASRPGNSYEQYF | TGTGCCAGCCGGCCCGGGAACTCCTACGAGCAGTACTTC | TRBJ2-7 | - | - | TRBV10-3
CASSSPGRNTEAFF | TGTGCCAGCAGTAGCCCAGGGCGGAACACTGAAGCTTTCTTT | TRBJ1-1 | - | - | TRBV6-2/TRBV6-3
CASSYSDQGEQYF | TGTGCCAGCAGTTACTCGGATCAGGGCGAGCAGTACTTC | TRBJ2-7 | - | - | TRBV6-2/TRBV6-3